The text below deals with one T cell receptor (beta chain). The antigen it binds to is not known. Base-call qualities are not available, and no considerably larger clone is one nucleotide away. Libraries were built with the immunoSEQ multiplex PCR assay. For the multiplex PCR, a mixture combining 60 forward primers for TCR Vbeta segments and 13 reverse primers for TCR Jbeta segments was used. Amplification of the CDR3 region of rearranged TCR beta genes was performed with a multiplex PCR assay on genomic DNA. The Illumina HiSeq System was used to sequence the amplified TCR beta libraries as 87-base-pair reads. As for the original processing: In a later analysis, roughly 80 million unique TCR beta chains were counted across the approximately 640 repertoires, and approximately 11 million of these chains were shared by at least two donors. To remove PCR and sequencing errors, raw reads were error-corrected and collapsed into unique sequences using a nearest-neighbor algorithm that merged closely related sequences. CDR3 sequences were aligned to IMGT reference sequences to assign V, D and J gene segments. Each retained sequence needed at least a six-nucleotide match to both a V gene segment and a J gene segment. A rearrangement was called productive if the CDR3 had no stop codons and remained in frame with V and J, and every other rearrangement was called non-productive. Following IMGT convention, CDR3 was defined as the stretch from the second conserved V-encoded cysteine up to the conserved J-encoded phenylalanine. In an earlier analysis of approximately 590 of the donors, sequences lacking an unambiguous match to a single V gene segment were excluded. In an earlier analysis of approximately 590 of the donors, a V segment was called functional when productive rearrangements were above 56.7%, and segregating when the standard deviation between donors exceeded 5%. A statistical classification framework was built to diagnose cytomegalovirus status from the catalog of TCR beta chain sequences. In a later analysis, V and J genes were assigned by comparing TCR nucleotide sequences against IMGT/GENE-DB human TR gene sequences. In a later analysis, CDR3 sequences and most-parsimonious VDJ recombination scenarios were assigned using the TCRdist pipeline. In a later analysis, every TCR beta chain was defined by the combination of its CDR3 amino acid sequence and its V-gene family, and reads without a unique V-gene family were dropped. As a way to deal with suspected cross-contamination and a sequencing artifact, a later analysis dropped 450 to 700 nucleotide sequences that were highly shared and had low generation probability. For each public chain, a later analysis derived a clonal expansion index from normalized ranks of inferred template counts within each repertoire. Generation probabilities in a later analysis came from a VDJ recombination model fitted to out-of-frame rearrangements, and those results were checked against IGoR. Hypergeometric tests were used in a later analysis to score TCR-TCR, TCR-HLA and TCR-CMV co-occurrence, with a repertoire-size bias correction applied to the TCR pairs. In a later analysis, false discovery rates were estimated by permuting HLA or CMV assignments 20 times. A later analysis grouped co-occurring TCRs with DBSCAN, adding TCRdist sequence similarity when clustering within HLA-allele-positive subsets. For co-occurrence clustering, repertoires with fewer than 30,000 or more than 120,000 public chains were excluded, along with roughly 5 repertoires with anomalous nucleotide sharing. TCRdb's version of the immuneACCESS table is confined to in-frame rearrangements and falls short of the full clone set. An unresolved V gene accounts for under half of the shortfall where checked; the remainder is of unknown origin. Clonal size and the V and J genes are those of that table, whereas D and trimming came from the DNA. This sample gives approximately 190,000 clones in total; approximately 80% of them show up just once. The ten largest clonotypes hold 3.4% of the sample.

The cohort was made up of 666 healthy bone marrow donors. At the time of sampling, every cohort member was nominally healthy, though immune exposures that went unrecorded were likely present. The donor was CMV seropositive and belonged to the group of 270 or so seropositive cohort members. A peripheral blood sample was provided by each donor, and peripheral blood mononuclear cells were used for TCR beta sequencing. Genomic DNA was extracted from the blood cell samples with the Qiagen DNeasy Blood Extraction Kit. This sample was included in a study of cytomegalovirus exposure and HLA in healthy donors (dated by TCRdb to 2016 to 2017). Background for the entire study: An earlier analysis of 550 to 700 of the donors reported 250 to 300 Gb of sequence data and roughly 100 million unique TCR beta sequences from about 179 million T cells. In the later analysis, no new phenotypic data were used to find candidate immune exposures; instead, reliance was placed on TCR beta sequences and their occurrence across donors. High-throughput TCR immunosequencing, statistical association of individual TCRs with disease status, and machine learning were combined to predict cytomegalovirus infection status. A later analysis re-examined previously published TCR beta repertoires from around 670 donors and added high-resolution HLA genotyping to investigate patterns of TCR occurrence. The study was designed to test whether signatures of past pathogen exposure could be identified by cataloging public T cell receptors. On average, around 240,000 unique TCR beta nucleotide sequences were sequenced per donor among 398 genotyped donors of the cohort, with about 17% of those sequences being non-productive. Every discovery cohort repertoire had been produced on one sequencing platform. Typing coverage varied by locus: about 620-630 donors for A, B, C, DRB1 and DQB1; approximately 560 for DQA1; some 610 for DPA1; roughly 470 for DPB1. An earlier analysis of fewer than 750 of the donors used high-throughput TCR beta sequencing to judge whether each TCR beta V gene segment behaved as functional or pseudogenic. The T cell repertoires of several hundred subjects were profiled by immunosequencing and related to cytomegalovirus serostatus. In a later genetic analysis, genome-wide SNP genotypes for about three fifths of the 666 donors were used, and that subset was treated as a discovery cohort. Roughly five DR-DQ haplotypes were handled as single units for association and clustering, since linkage in the cohort was strong. An early release that covered more than 550 HLA-typed donors contained around 330 gigabases of sequencing data and roughly 84 million unique TCR sequences. HLA typing included class I and class II loci at four-digit resolution. Donor age, sex, ethnicity and CMV serostatus were compiled together with the repertoire data. Among the roughly 380 genotyped donors, around 81% belonged to the genetic ancestry cluster associated with self-reported Caucasian donors. A separate validation cohort of 100 to 150 different subjects was used in addition to the 666-subject first cohort.

Beyond this particular receptor, the publication reports: A later analysis found that TCR association rates varied across HLA loci, with DRB1 alleles showing the most associated TCRs and HLA-C alleles the fewest. A further reported finding was that TCR beta sequences accurately predicted the HLA-A and HLA-B alleles for most subjects in the first cohort. Compared with the roughly 710-donor mean, donors in an Asian-associated ancestry cluster had fewer N-insertions in productive TCRs, according to a later genetic analysis. At a false discovery rate of 0.05, a later analysis linked some 17,000 TCR beta sequences to specific HLA alleles. CMV serostatus was the only immune exposure information available for the cohort. In vitro tests confirmed that a few of the cytomegalovirus-associated TCR beta chains recognize cytomegalovirus antigens. Sequencing depth was assumed to be roughly uniform across donors in the presence/absence analyses, though that assumption may not hold. Correlated functional status among segregating V segments might reflect linkage disequilibrium, but an unknown experimental factor could not be ruled out. According to the authors, the approach could potentially be generalized to other disease states and immunological phenotypes. In a later analysis, HLA-associated TCR beta chains showed more clonal expansion and lower generation probabilities than non-associated chains that were equally common. A cluster of highly shared sequence variants was judged likely to represent a technical artifact of the sequencing pipeline. The classifier was reported to diagnose cytomegalovirus status with high specificity and sensitivity in both the original cohort and the validation cohort. Because some donors lacked HLA typing at each locus, the association tests relied only on the typed subset. Most CMV-associated TCR beta chains appeared to be HLA-restricted in a later analysis, and the HLA associations seemed to be driven largely by CMV exposure. Only TCR beta chains were sequenced in this cohort, and the absence of alpha or paired-chain data limited detectable features. When HLA alleles, especially DR and DQ, strongly co-occurred, attributing TCR associations to individual alleles was difficult. While some public TCRs were present in many individuals, most TCR sequences turned up only very rarely across donors. In a later genetic analysis, a missense DCLRE1C variant was associated with V-gene and J-gene trimming of TCR beta chains, and the association was replicated in an independent cohort. An earlier analysis of around 500 of the donors showed that most TCR beta V segments appeared in productive rearrangements either about 90% or about 30% of the time, which broadly matched IMGT annotations. According to a later analysis, parvovirus B19, influenza, CMV and Epstein-Barr virus appeared linked to several top co-occurrence clusters. The study gave a list of 150 to 200 TCR beta chains associated with cytomegalovirus. Because counts were too low, 15 or so rarely observed V segments, including chromosome 9 orphons, were excluded from the earlier analysis of around 640 of the donors.

This sequence originates from a man aged 35 to 55 in good health and CMV-seropositive. Sequenced: PBMCs.

CDR3 region: CATRGGGGYNEQFF. The DNA reads as follows: TGTGCCACCAGAGGGGGGGGAGGTTACAATGAGCAGTTCTTC. The sequence links TRBV10-3 to TRBJ2-1; TRBD2 is a possible D gene, resting on 7 matching bases. Based on the germline V gene, the CDR1 and CDR2 sequences are ENHRY and SYGVKD. The CDR3 has 14 amino acids, counting the end cysteine and phenylalanine. Only the CDR3 part of the read is kept: 42 bases, read in frame from the first base. V gives up 10 bases and J gives up 4 bases, and the segment between their germline ends measures 17 bases.